This T cell receptor (beta chain) was obtained from a study of type 1 regulatory T cells. The wider study: An in vitro protocol generated T-allo10, a Tr1-enriched, alloantigen-specific CD4 T cell product. Study-wide points: Compared with non-type 1 regulatory T cells, type 1 regulatory T cells showed a more restricted TCR repertoire.

V dropped 3 bases and J dropped 8; count of bases not matched to a gene: 12. The CDR3 loop spans 16 amino acids. A single record per CDR3 protein comes from TCRdb applying MiXCR to the reads. The sample records fewer than 80,000 distinct CDR3 sequences, about 20% being singletons. In the case of this clonotype: Its specificity is not known.

This receptor was taken from a human donor in good health. Material: cultured type 1 regulatory T (Tr1) cells, either the whole culture or a sorted fraction (not recorded which). The chain uses TRBV12-3 or TRBV12-4 and TRBJ2-1; TRBD2 matches at 8 bases. This chain's CDR3 is CASSFLVRAGVHEQFF. CDR3 DNA sequence: TGTGCCAGCAGTTTTTTGGTCCGAGCGGGAGTCCATGAGCAGTTCTTC.